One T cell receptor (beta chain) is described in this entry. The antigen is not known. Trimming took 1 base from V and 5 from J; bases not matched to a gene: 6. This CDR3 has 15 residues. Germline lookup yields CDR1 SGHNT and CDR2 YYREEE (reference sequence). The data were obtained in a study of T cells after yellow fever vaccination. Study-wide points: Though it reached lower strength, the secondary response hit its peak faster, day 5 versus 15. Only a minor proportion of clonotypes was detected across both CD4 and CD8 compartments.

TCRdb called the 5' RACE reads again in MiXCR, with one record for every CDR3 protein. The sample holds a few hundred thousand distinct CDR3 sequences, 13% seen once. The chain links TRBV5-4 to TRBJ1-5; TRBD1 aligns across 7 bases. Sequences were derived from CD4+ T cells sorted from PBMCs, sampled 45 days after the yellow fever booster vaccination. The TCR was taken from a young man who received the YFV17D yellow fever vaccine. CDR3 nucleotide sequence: TGTGCCAGCAGCTTGCCGCAGGGGGTGGATCAGCCCCAGCATTTT. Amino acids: CASSLPQGVDQPQHF.